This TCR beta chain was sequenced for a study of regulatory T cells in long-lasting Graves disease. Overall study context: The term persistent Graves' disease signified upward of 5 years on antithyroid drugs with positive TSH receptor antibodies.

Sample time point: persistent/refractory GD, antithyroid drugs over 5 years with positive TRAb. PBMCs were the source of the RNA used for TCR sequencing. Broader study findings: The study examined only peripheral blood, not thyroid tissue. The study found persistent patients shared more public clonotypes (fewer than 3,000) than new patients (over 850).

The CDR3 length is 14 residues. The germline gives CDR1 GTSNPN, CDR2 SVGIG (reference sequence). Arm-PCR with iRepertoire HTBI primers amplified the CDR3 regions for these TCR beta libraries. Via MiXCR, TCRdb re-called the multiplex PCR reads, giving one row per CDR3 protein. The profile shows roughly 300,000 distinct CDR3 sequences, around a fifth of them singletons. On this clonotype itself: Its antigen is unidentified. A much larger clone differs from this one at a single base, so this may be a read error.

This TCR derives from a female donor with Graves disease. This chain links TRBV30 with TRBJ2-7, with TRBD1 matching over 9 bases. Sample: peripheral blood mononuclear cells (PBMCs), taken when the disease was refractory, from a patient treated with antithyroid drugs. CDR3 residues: CARSSGTGQNEQYF. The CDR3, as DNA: TGTGCCCGGAGTTCCGGGACAGGGCAGAACGAGCAGTACTTC. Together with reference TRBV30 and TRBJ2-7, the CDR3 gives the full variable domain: SQTIHQWPATLVQPVGSPLSLECTVEGTSNPNLYWYRQAAGRGLQLLFYSVGIGQISSEVPQNLSASRPQDRQFILSSKKLLLSDSGFYLCARSSGTGQNEQYFGPGTRLTVT.